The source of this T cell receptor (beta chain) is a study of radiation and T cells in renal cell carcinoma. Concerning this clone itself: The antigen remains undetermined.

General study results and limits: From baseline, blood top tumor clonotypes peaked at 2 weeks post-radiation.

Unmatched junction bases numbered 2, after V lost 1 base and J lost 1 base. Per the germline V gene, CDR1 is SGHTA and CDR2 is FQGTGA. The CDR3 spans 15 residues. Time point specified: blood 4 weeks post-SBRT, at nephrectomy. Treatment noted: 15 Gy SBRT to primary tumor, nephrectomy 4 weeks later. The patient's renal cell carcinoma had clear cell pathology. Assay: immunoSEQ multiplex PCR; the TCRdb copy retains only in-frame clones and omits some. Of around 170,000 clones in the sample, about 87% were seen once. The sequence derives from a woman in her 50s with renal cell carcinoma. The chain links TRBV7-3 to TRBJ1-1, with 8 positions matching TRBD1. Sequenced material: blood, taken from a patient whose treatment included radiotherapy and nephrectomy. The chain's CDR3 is CASSLMGQENTEAFF. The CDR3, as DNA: TGTGCCAGCAGCTTAATGGGACAGGAGAACACTGAAGCTTTCTTT.